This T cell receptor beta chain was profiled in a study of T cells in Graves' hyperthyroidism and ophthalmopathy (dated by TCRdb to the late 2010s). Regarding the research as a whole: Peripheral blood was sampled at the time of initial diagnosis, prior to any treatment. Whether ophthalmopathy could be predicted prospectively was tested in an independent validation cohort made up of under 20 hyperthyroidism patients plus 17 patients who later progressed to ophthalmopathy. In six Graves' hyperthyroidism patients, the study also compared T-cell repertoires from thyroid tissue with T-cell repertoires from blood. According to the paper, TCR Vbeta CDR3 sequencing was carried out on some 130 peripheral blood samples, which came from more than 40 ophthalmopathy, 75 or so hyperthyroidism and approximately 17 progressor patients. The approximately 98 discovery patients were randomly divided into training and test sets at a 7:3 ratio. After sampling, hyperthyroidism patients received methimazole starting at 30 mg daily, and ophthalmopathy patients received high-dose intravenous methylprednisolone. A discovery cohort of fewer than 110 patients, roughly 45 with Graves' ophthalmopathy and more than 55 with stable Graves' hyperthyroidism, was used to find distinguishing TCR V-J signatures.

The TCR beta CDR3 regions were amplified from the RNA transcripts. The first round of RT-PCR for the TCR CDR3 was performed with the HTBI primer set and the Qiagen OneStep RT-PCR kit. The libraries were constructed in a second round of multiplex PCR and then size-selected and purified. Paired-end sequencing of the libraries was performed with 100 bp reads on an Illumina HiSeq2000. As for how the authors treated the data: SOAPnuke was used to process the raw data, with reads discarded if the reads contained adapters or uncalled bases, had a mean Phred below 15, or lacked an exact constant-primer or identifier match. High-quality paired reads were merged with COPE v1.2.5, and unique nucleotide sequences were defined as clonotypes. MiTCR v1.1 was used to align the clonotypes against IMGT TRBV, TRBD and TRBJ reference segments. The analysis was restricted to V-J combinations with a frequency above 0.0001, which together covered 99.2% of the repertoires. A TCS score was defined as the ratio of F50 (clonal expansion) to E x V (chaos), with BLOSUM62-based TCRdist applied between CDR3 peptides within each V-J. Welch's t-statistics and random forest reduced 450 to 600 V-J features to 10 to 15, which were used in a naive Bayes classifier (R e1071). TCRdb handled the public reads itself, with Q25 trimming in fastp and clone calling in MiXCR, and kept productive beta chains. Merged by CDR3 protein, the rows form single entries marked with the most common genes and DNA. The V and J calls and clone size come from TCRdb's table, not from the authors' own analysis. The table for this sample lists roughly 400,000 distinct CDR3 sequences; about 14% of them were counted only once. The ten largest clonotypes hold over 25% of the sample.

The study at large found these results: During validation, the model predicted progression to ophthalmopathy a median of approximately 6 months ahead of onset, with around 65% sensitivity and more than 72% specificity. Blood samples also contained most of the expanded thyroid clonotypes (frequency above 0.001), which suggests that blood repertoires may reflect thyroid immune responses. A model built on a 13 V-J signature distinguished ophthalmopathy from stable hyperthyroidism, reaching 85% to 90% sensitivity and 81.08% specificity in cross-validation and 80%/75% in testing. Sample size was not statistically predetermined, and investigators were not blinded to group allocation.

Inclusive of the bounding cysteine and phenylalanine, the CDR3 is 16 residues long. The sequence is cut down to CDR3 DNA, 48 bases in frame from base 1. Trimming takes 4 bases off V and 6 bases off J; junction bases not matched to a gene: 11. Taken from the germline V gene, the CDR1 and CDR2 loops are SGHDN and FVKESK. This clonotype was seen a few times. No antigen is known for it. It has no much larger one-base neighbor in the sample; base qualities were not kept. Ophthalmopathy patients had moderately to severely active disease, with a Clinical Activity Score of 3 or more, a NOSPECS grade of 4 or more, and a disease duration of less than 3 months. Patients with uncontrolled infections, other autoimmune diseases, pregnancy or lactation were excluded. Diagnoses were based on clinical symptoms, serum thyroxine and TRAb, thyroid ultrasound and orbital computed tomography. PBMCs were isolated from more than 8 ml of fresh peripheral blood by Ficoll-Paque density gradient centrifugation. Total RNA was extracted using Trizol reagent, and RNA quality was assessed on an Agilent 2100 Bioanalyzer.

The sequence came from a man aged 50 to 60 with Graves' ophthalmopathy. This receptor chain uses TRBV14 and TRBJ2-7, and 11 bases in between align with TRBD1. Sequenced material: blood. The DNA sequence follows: TGTGCCAGCAGCCGAGAGAGGACAGGGGGCATCTCCGAGCAGTACTTC. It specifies CASSRERTGGISEQYF. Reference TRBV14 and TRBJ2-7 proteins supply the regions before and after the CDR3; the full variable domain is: EAGVTQFPSHSVIEKGQTVTLRCDPISGHDNLYWYRRVMGKEIKFLLHFVKESKQDESGMPNNRFLAERTGGTYSTLKVQPAELEDSGVYFCASSRERTGGISEQYFGPGTRLTVT.